This TCR beta chain originates from a study of metastatic and nonmetastatic thyroid tumors. Study-level information: Repertoire comparisons spanned blood and tumor or nodule tissue from malignant and benign thyroid patients.

Germline lookup yields CDR1 MNHEY and CDR2 SMNVEV (reference sequence). Trimming removed 6 bases from V and 6 bases from J, with 21 bases in between. CDR3 length: 16 amino acids. With MiXCR, TCRdb called clones anew from the PCR reads. In the table there are 15,000 to 20,000 clones, around a third of which are singletons. This clone was counted a few times. Thyroid surgery had not been preceded by any treatment in any patient. This receptor was taken from a female donor with papillary thyroid cancer or a benign thyroid nodule (not recorded which). Some clones in this sample may be carry-over from other donors' samples. This chain uses TRBV27 with TRBJ1-5; perhaps TRBD1 as D (5 bases). The sample consisted of adjacent normal tissue. CDR3 protein: CASRPGRLVTGQPQHF. The CDR3 bases are TGTGCCAGCAGACCGGGACGGTTAGTTACTGGTCAGCCCCAGCATTTT.